A selection of T cell receptor beta chains follows, all from one sample in a study of cytomegalovirus exposure and HLA in healthy donors. Clones were read by immunoSEQ multiplex PCR, and TCRdb kept only the in-frame ones, dropping some. Of 130,000 to 150,000 clones listed, 91% were seen once; the top ten hold 0.6% to 0.85%. The sample comprised PBMCs. The receptors originated from a man younger than 35 in good health and CMV-seronegative. Both conserved end residues are part of each CDR3. Fields, in order: clone size, D gene, J gene, V gene, CDR3 DNA, CDR3 protein. D genes are given only for firm matches. Clone size is shown for a subset of rows, as once, few, many or a class of expanded clone.

>NA|NA|TRBJ2-1|TRBV11-3
TGTGCCAGCAGCTTAAACAGGGACAATGAGCAGTTCTTC
CASSLNRDNEQFF
>NA|NA|TRBJ1-1|TRBV6-5
TGTGCCAGCAGTTACTACTCCATCAGGGATAACACTGAAGCTTTCTTT
CASSYYSIRDNTEAFF
>NA|TRBD2|TRBJ2-1|TRBV5-1
TGCGCCAGCAGCTTAACAACTAGCGGGAGGGTCTACAATGAGCAGTTCTTC
CASSLTTSGRVYNEQFF
>NA|TRBD1|TRBJ1-3|TRBV7-6
TGTGCCAGCAGCTTGACAGGGGCTGGAAACACCATATATTTT
CASSLTGAGNTIYF
>few|TRBD1|TRBJ1-5|TRBV30
TGTGCCTGTGACAGGGAAGGTCAGCCCCAGCATTTT
CACDREGQPQHF
>NA|NA|TRBJ1-2|TRBV6-5
TGTGCCAGCAGATCCCCAGGGGCGAGTGGCTACACCTTC
CASRSPGASGYTF
>NA|NA|TRBJ2-1|TRBV27
TGTGCCAGCAGTATCACGGGACTGACGAACCTATACAATGAGCAGTTCTTC
CASSITGLTNLYNEQFF
>NA|NA|TRBJ2-1|TRBV9
TGTGCCAGCAGCGTGGGGGGGCTCGCCTACAATGAGCAGTTCTTC
CASSVGGLAYNEQFF
>NA|TRBD2|TRBJ2-1|TRBV15
TGTGCCACCAGCAGAGATGTGACTAGCGGGGGATATTTCTTC
CATSRDVTSGGYFF
>NA|NA|TRBJ1-1|TRBV28
TGTGCCAGCAACACAGGGTTTATGAACACTGAAGCTTTCTTT
CASNTGFMNTEAFF
>NA|NA|TRBJ2-2|TRBV9
TGTGCCAGCAGCGTAGAGGTAGCGGCGAACACCGGGGAGCTGTTTTTT
CASSVEVAANTGELFF
>NA|NA|TRBJ1-5|TRBV27
TGTGCCAGCAACCCACGGGGGGCAGGCAATCAGCCCCAGCATTTT
CASNPRGAGNQPQHF
>NA|NA|TRBJ2-7|TRBV5-1
TGCGCCAGCAGGACGGGTTCCGAGCAGTACTTC
CASRTGSEQYF
>NA|NA|TRBJ2-2|TRBV19
TGTGCCAGTATACAACAGGGAACCACCGGGGAGCTGTTTTTT
CASIQQGTTGELFF
>NA|TRBD2|TRBJ2-1|TRBV11-2
TGTGCCAGCTCCCCCTCCGGGACTAGCGCACCTAAGGGGCAGTTCTTC
CASSPSGTSAPKGQFF
>NA|NA|TRBJ1-3|TRBV10-3
TGTGCCATCAGTGTCCAGGCCTCTGGAAACACCATATATTTT
CAISVQASGNTIYF
>NA|NA|TRBJ2-7|TRBV5-1
TGCGCCAGCAGCTTGGGCAGTACCTACGAGCAGTACTTC
CASSLGSTYEQYF
>NA|TRBD2|TRBJ2-1|TRBV18
TGTGCCAGCTCACCACCGCCTAGCGGCAATGAGCAGTTCTTC
CASSPPPSGNEQFF
>NA|NA|TRBJ2-3|TRBV11-2
TGTGCCAGCAGTCCCAGGGGGGTTCCGGGGGTACGGAGCACAGATACGCAGTATTTT
CASSPRGVPGVRSTDTQYF
>NA|NA|TRBJ1-2|TRBV7-9
TGTGCCAGCAGCTTGGATACAGGGTATGGCTACACCTTC
CASSLDTGYGYTF
>NA|TRBD2|TRBJ2-3|TRBV27
TGTGCCAGCAGTTTGTCCCGAAAACTAGCGGGAGGCTTCGCTAATACGCAGTATTTT
CASSLSRKLAGGFANTQYF
>NA|TRBD2|TRBJ2-3|TRBV7-3
TGTGCCAGCAGCCGGGGACTAGCGGGGGGTAGCACAGATACGCAGTATTTT
CASSRGLAGGSTDTQYF
>NA|NA|TRBJ1-6|TRBV6-1
TGTGCCAGCAGTGCGGGCCAGGGGTTTGATTCACCCCTCCACTTT
CASSAGQGFDSPLHF
>NA|NA|TRBJ1-4|TRBV5-1
TGCGCCAGCAGCTTGGAGACAGGCTACACAAACGGAGAAAAACTGTTTTTT
CASSLETGYTNGEKLFF
>NA|TRBD2|TRBJ2-1|TRBV19
TGTGCCAGTAGTATCCAAGCGGGACGGGGCGATGAGCAGTTCTTC
CASSIQAGRGDEQFF
>NA|NA|TRBJ2-7|TRBV18
TGTGCCAGCTCACCTACTAGAGGGCAGTACGAGCAGTACTTC
CASSPTRGQYEQYF
>NA|NA|TRBJ1-6|TRBV5-1
TGCGCCAGCAGCGATATTCTAGGTGGATCCTATAATTCACCCCTCCACTTT
CASSDILGGSYNSPLHF
>NA|TRBD1|TRBJ1-2|TRBV5-6
TGTGCCAGCAGCTATAACACCAGACAGGGTATCGATGGCTACACCTTC
CASSYNTRQGIDGYTF
>NA|TRBD2|TRBJ2-1|TRBV7-2
TGTGCCAGCAGCTTAATGCTAGCGGACAATGAGCAGTTCTTC
CASSLMLADNEQFF
>NA|NA|TRBJ2-7|TRBV5-6
TGTGCCAGCAGCCCCACCTCGGGGGTAGAGCAGTACTTC
CASSPTSGVEQYF
>NA|TRBD1|TRBJ2-1|TRBV11-3
TGTGCCAGCAGCTTAACAGGGGTTCCCTACAATGAGCAGTTCTTC
CASSLTGVPYNEQFF
>NA|TRBD2|TRBJ2-1|TRBV7-7
TGTGCCAGCAGCTTAGTCCCCTCGGGAGCGGGAGATTGGAATGAGCAGTTCTTC
CASSLVPSGAGDWNEQFF
>NA|TRBD1|TRBJ1-5|TRBV28
TGTGCCACATCCCGGGACAGAAATCAGCCCCAGCATTTT
CATSRDRNQPQHF
>NA|NA|TRBJ2-1|TRBV5-6
TGTGCCAGCAGCTTGGGCTCCTGGGGGGATGAGCAGTTCTTC
CASSLGSWGDEQFF
>NA|TRBD2|TRBJ2-3|TRBV27
TGTGCCAGCAGTAATCCTAGCGGGGCGAGCACAGATACGCAGTATTTT
CASSNPSGASTDTQYF
>NA|TRBD1|TRBJ2-7|TRBV5-1
TGCGCCAGCAGCTATCCCGGACAGGGTGTGGGCTACGAGCAGTACTTC
CASSYPGQGVGYEQYF
>NA|NA|TRBJ2-5|TRBV5-1
TGCGCCAGCAGCTTGTTAGGAGGGCTGGAGACCCAGTACTTC
CASSLLGGLETQYF
>NA|TRBD1|TRBJ1-4|TRBV7-9
TGTGCCAGCAGCTTAGTTACAGGGGGCAGGAGTAATGAAAAACTGTTTTTT
CASSLVTGGRSNEKLFF
>NA|TRBD1|TRBJ1-1|TRBV7-9
TGTGCCAGCAGCCGACAGGGTATCAGCACTGAAGCTTTCTTT
CASSRQGISTEAFF
>NA|TRBD2|TRBJ2-1|TRBV27
TGTGCCAGCAAAGAACTAGCGGGGTTTGAGCAGTTCTTC
CASKELAGFEQFF
>NA|TRBD1|TRBJ1-1|TRBV28
TGTGCCAGCACCCCCGACAGGGTGAGAACTGAAGCTTTCTTT
CASTPDRVRTEAFF
>few|NA|TRBJ1-2|TRBV14
TGTGCCAGCAGCCCGACAGGTTCCTTCTATGGCTACACCTTC
CASSPTGSFYGYTF
>NA|TRBD1|TRBJ1-2|TRBV7-2
TGTGCCAGCAGCTTAGACCCGGGACAGGTATATGGCTACACCTTC
CASSLDPGQVYGYTF
>NA|NA|TRBJ2-2|TRBV5-1
TGCGCCAGCAGCGGGGGCGGGGGCGCGTCCACCGGGGAGCTGTTTTTT
CASSGGGGASTGELFF
>NA|TRBD1|TRBJ1-5|TRBV6-6
TGTGCCAGCAGTTGGGGACAGGGGGTTGGCAATCAGCCCCAGCATTTT
CASSWGQGVGNQPQHF
>NA|NA|TRBJ1-5|TRBV5-1
TGCGCCAGCAGCCCGGACACGGGCAATCAGCCCCAGCATTTT
CASSPDTGNQPQHF
>NA|NA|TRBJ1-5|TRBV7-5
TGTGTCAGAAGCTTTGGGGAGGCCTATAGCAATCAGCCCCAGCATTTT
CVRSFGEAYSNQPQHF
>NA|TRBD2|TRBJ2-2|TRBV5-1
TGCGCCAGCAGCGAGGGGACTAGCGGCAACACCGGGGAGCTGTTTTTT
CASSEGTSGNTGELFF
>NA|TRBD2|TRBJ2-1|TRBV7-2
TGTGCCAGCAGCTCCGCGGGAGGGTTCGAGCAGTTCTTC
CASSSAGGFEQFF
>once|TRBD2|TRBJ2-7|TRBV27
TGTGCCAGCACCGTAGCGGGGGGGCACTACGAGCAGTACTTC
CASTVAGGHYEQYF
>few|NA|TRBJ2-1|TRBV6-5
TGTGCCAGCAGTTACTCCAGGGTCTACAATGAGCAGTTCTTC
CASSYSRVYNEQFF
>NA|TRBD2|TRBJ2-5|TRBV7-8
TGTGCCAGCAGTCTAGCGGGAGGGCCAGAGACCCAGTACTTC
CASSLAGGPETQYF
>once|NA|TRBJ2-1|TRBV2
TGTGCCAGCAGGGAAGACAGGCGCTCCTACAATGAGCAGTTCTTC
CASREDRRSYNEQFF
>NA|TRBD2|TRBJ2-3|TRBV19
TGTGCCAGTAGTATGCCTAGCGGGAGCGGTGATACGCAGTATTTT
CASSMPSGSGDTQYF
>NA|NA|TRBJ1-6|TRBV4-1
TGCGCCAGCAGCCAAGCAACGACCGACTTTTATAATTCACCCCTCCACTTT
CASSQATTDFYNSPLHF
>NA|TRBD1|TRBJ1-1|TRBV7-6
TGTGCCAGCAGCCCATATTCAGGGGGCGCGGACACTGAAGCTTTCTTT
CASSPYSGGADTEAFF
>NA|NA|TRBJ2-5|TRBV7-2
TGTGCCAGCAGCTTAGGGCGGGGCCCCAGGAAGCAAGAGACCCAGTACTTC
CASSLGRGPRKQETQYF
>NA|NA|TRBJ1-1|TRBV10-3
TGTGCCATCAGGATCCAGTCCAACACTGAAGCTTTCTTT
CAIRIQSNTEAFF
>NA|TRBD1|TRBJ2-2|TRBV28
TGTGCCAGTATGGACAGGGGGGGCGGGGAGCTGTTTTTT
CASMDRGGGELFF
>once|NA|TRBJ2-1|TRBV7-6
TGTGCCAGCAGCTTACTTATCCCACAGGGTGGGGCCTACAATGAGCAGTTCTTC
CASSLLIPQGGAYNEQFF